These 5 T cell receptor beta chains share one sample of origin, sequenced in a study of patients and donors after allogeneic stem cell transplantation. TCRdb reprocessed the RT-PCR reads via MiXCR and lists one record per CDR3 protein. The sample carries 150,000 to 200,000 distinct CDR3 sequences, less than 45% recorded once. The material sequenced was blood, either unsorted or a sorted T cell fraction (not recorded which). These receptors originate from a human donor who was either an allogeneic HSCT recipient or a stem cell or donor lymphocyte infusion donor (not recorded which). It is not recorded whose cells these are; they may come from a transplant donor.

In DNA form, the CDR3 reads TGTGCCAGCAGTCTCGGACAGGGAGCAACCCTCTACAATGAGCAGTTCTTC. This codes for CASSLGQGATLYNEQFF. This chain links TRBV27 with TRBJ2-1, with 8 bases fitting TRBD1. This CDR3 contains 17 residues. After removal of 5 bases from V and 3 bases from J, the junction contained 12 bases not matched to a gene. Germline V gene sequence: CDR1 MNHEY, CDR2 SMNVEV (reference sequence).

The chain employs TRBV9 and TRBJ1-6, with 7 bases matching TRBD1. The V gene end was trimmed by 3 bases and the J gene end by 10 bases; junction bases not matched to a gene: 7. The CDR3 length is 14 residues. CDR1 and CDR2 from the germline V gene are SGDLS and YYNGEE. CDR3 region: CASSATGESSPLHF. The CDR3 coding sequence is TGTGCCAGCAGCGCCACAGGGGAAAGCTCACCCCTCCACTTT.

V gene TRBV12-5 combines with J gene TRBJ2-1, with 14 nucleotides matching TRBD2. The J segment lost 8 bases and the V segment lost 6 bases, leaving 6 bases of the junction unmatched. The CDR3 is 15 amino acids. Germline CDR1 LGHNT, CDR2 FRNRAP. The CDR3 DNA follows: TGTGCTAGTGGCTATGGGACTAGCGGGAGTGATGAGCAGTTCTTC. Residues: CASGYGTSGSDEQFF.

The CDR3 reads CASTLEGPKIGGELFF. CDR3 in DNA: TGCGCCAGCACCCTGGAGGGGCCTAAAATAGGCGGGGAGCTGTTTTTT. The chain links TRBV5-1 to TRBJ2-2, with D possibly being TRBD2 (6 bases). Trimming took off 6 bases at V and 7 bases at J, with 22 bases between the two ends. This CDR3 has 16 amino acids. Germline-derived CDR1 and CDR2 are SGHRS and YFSETQ. Together with reference TRBV5-1 and TRBJ2-2, the CDR3 gives the full variable domain: KAGVTQTPRYLIKTRGQQVTLSCSPISGHRSVSWYQQTPGQGLQFLFEYFSETQRNKGNFPGRFSGRQFSNSRSEMNVSTLELGDSALYLCASTLEGPKIGGELFFGEGSRLTVL.

The CDR3, as DNA: TGCAGTGCTAGCTCGGGACACTATAATTCACCCCTCCACTTT. It encodes CSASSGHYNSPLHF. The chain recombines TRBV20-1 with TRBJ1-6, with a tentative D call TRBD1 (6 bases). The CDR3 runs to 14 residues. V lost 3 bases to trimming and J lost 3 bases, with 9 bases between them. Germline V gene lookup returns CDR1 DFQATT and CDR2 SNEGSKA (reference sequence).